This is a list of T cell receptor beta chains from one sample in a study of T cell changes during pregnancy in multiple sclerosis. The repertoire was sequenced with immunoSEQ multiplex PCR; TCRdb's copy has only in-frame clones and lacks some. Of more than 55,000 clones listed, around 91% are singletons. This specimen consisted of peripheral blood, obtained after pregnancy. The receptors originated from a female donor in good health, enrolled as a control in a pregnancy study. Both conserved end residues are part of each CDR3. D genes are given only for firm matches.

v_gene,d_gene,CDR3aa
TRBV30,NA,CAWINTGKTNEKLFF
TRBV15,TRBD2,CATSRDLGTAIAGGPAGELFF
TRBV14,TRBD1,CASSLGQGATYEQYF
TRBV9,NA,CASRRRDTEAFF
TRBV7-2,NA,CASSPTRGALNEQFF
TRBV7-2,TRBD2,CASSLGTSGGTDTQYF
TRBV2,TRBD1,CASRGTGSNQPQHF
TRBV27,TRBD1,CASSLSPGGAEQYF
TRBV7-9,NA,CASSLADWSRYF
TRBV5-1,TRBD1,CASSLGGTGGDHGYTF
TRBV27,TRBD1,CASSRQGTARVTNEQFF
TRBV5-4,TRBD1,CASSWDRGSGEAFF
TRBV30,NA,CAWKSTSYSYNEQFF
TRBV27,NA,CASSLGGMNTEAFF
TRBV4-1,NA,CASGDSFYEQYF
TRBV4-3,TRBD2,CASSLTWTSGENTGELFF
TRBV6-5,NA,CASSYSRGSAEAFF
TRBV25-1,NA,CASSGLGGTEAFF
TRBV9,NA,CASSVDPGINYGYTF
TRBV19,NA,CASSPRTDYGYTF
TRBV4-3,NA,CASSQLTNTEAFF
TRBV9,NA,CASSATDGQETQYF
TRBV30,NA,CAWSVSLSGNTIYF
TRBV19,NA,CASRQSTNEKLFF
TRBV15,NA,CATSSPGGFNEQFF
TRBV5-6,TRBD1,CASSFGGTGPNSPLHF
TRBV25-1,NA,CASKGEYQETQYF
TRBV11-2,TRBD2,CASSPQAGGSSTDTQYF
TRBV11-1,NA,CASSANTGPTNYGYTF